Below are 9 T cell receptor beta chains sequenced from a single sample in a study of identical twins. TCRdb analysed the 5' RACE reads with MiXCR anew, one entry per CDR3 protein. The sample contains about 890,000 distinct CDR3 sequences, around 12% of which appear only once. This same sample was also taken into another study, of yellow fever vaccine responses in identical twins.

The sample comprised PBMCs. These receptors were collected from a woman aged 18-35 years in good health.

The chain joins TRBV5-1 to TRBJ2-5; the D is unclear. V was cut by 3 bases and J by 3 bases, with 9 bases left in between. There are 13 residues in the CDR3. The germline V gene has CDR1 SGHRS and CDR2 YFSETQ. The CDR3 nucleotides are TGCGCCAGCAGCTCATATCCGAAAGAGACCCAGTACTTC. As protein: CASSSYPKETQYF. The entire variable domain, with the rest obtained from reference TRBV5-1 and TRBJ2-5, is as follows: KAGVTQTPRYLIKTRGQQVTLSCSPISGHRSVSWYQQTPGQGLQFLFEYFSETQRNKGNFPGRFSGRQFSNSRSEMNVSTLELGDSALYLCASSSYPKETQYFGPGTRLLVL.

The chain combines TRBV11-2 with TRBJ2-1; 11 nucleotides line up with TRBD2. J gave up 10 bases and V 2 bases, and 1 base lay outside the gene matches. The CDR3 has 13 residues. Germline V gene sequence: CDR1 SGHAT, CDR2 FQNNGV. The CDR3 region is CASSLRTSGEQFF. CDR3 DNA: TGTGCCAGCAGCTTAAGGACTAGCGGGGAGCAGTTCTTC.

This clonotype was detected only a few times. The genes are TRBV7-2 and TRBJ2-3; maybe TRBD2 (5 bases). With 7 bases removed from V and 3 bases from J, the gap between germline ends came to 14 bases. The CDR3 has 14 residues. Germline V gene lookup returns CDR1 SGHTA and CDR2 FQGNSA. DNA of the CDR3: TGTGCCAGCACCCAGAGGGTAGGAACAGATACGCAGTATTTT. Translation: CASTQRVGTDTQYF. Full variable domain (rest looked up from reference TRBV7-2 and TRBJ2-3): GAGVSQSPSNKVTEKGKDVELRCDPISGHTALYWYRQSLGQGLEFLIYFQGNSAPDKSGLPSDRFSAERTGGSVSTLTIQRTQQEDSAVYLCASTQRVGTDTQYFGPGTRLTVL.

This sequence joins TRBV6-6 and TRBJ2-1; D might be TRBD2 (5 bases). The CDR3 loop spans 12 amino acids. Germline V gene data show CDR1 as MNHNY and CDR2 as SVGAGI (reference sequence). Trimming took 5 bases from V and 9 from J, leaving 11 bases between them. CDR3: CASSPPSSEQFF. The CDR3 coding sequence is TGTGCCAGCAGTCCTCCTAGCTCTGAGCAGTTCTTC.

This clonotype was detected only a few times. The V and J genes are TRBV20-1 and TRBJ2-1; D remains unclear. Germline CDR1 is DFQATT and CDR2 is SNEGSKA (reference sequence). The CDR3 runs to 11 residues. V lost 6 bases and J lost 3, with 6 bases in between. The CDR3 bases are TGCAGTGCCGTTTACTACAATGAGCAGTTCTTC. It codes for CSAVYYNEQFF.

A note on this clonotype: A read error may account for a junction end that differs from germline. This sequence joins TRBV24-1 and TRBJ2-1; 7 bases fit TRBD2. The CDR3 has 16 residues. Germline V lookup: CDR1 KGHDR, CDR2 SFDVKD. The CDR3 protein is CATSNPGEGRRNEQFF. CDR3 nucleotides: TGCGCCACCAGTAACCCGGGGGAGGGGAGAAGGAATGAGCAGTTCTTC.

This clonotype was seen more than once but under ten times. This rearrangement joins TRBV10-3 to TRBJ2-7, with 7 bases fitting TRBD2. Germline trimming cut 8 bases from V and 6 bases from J; bases unmatched to any gene: 4. CDR3 length: 11 residues. Per germline, CDR1 ENHRY and CDR2 SYGVKD. The CDR3 coding sequence is TGTGCCATCGGGGCTAGCGGCGAGCAGTACTTC. This encodes CAIGASGEQYF.

This clonotype has more than one count but fewer than ten. CDR3 nucleotide sequence: TGTGCCAGCAGCCAAGATCCCAATGAGCAGTTCTTC. Its translation is CASSQDPNEQFF. This rearrangement joins TRBV14 to TRBJ2-1; D remains unclear. Germline CDR1 SGHDN, CDR2 FVKESK. The CDR3 is 12 residues long. V was pared by 0 bases and J by 6 bases, with 3 bases between. Drawing the rest from reference TRBV14 and TRBJ2-1, the complete variable domain is EAGVTQFPSHSVIEKGQTVTLRCDPISGHDNLYWYRRVMGKEIKFLLHFVKESKQDESGMPNNRFLAERTGGTYSTLKVQPAELEDSGVYFCASSQDPNEQFFGPGTRLTVL.

This clonotype came up many times. The chain employs TRBV24-1 and TRBJ2-1, with a weak D call TRBD1 (5 bases). With 1 base removed from V and 8 bases from J, the gap between germline ends came to 14 bases. Per germline, CDR1 KGHDR and CDR2 SFDVKD. CDR3 length: 15 residues. CDR3 DNA: TGTGCCACCAGTGATTTAAGGGGTTCCAAGGATGAGCAGTTCTTC. Protein product: CATSDLRGSKDEQFF.